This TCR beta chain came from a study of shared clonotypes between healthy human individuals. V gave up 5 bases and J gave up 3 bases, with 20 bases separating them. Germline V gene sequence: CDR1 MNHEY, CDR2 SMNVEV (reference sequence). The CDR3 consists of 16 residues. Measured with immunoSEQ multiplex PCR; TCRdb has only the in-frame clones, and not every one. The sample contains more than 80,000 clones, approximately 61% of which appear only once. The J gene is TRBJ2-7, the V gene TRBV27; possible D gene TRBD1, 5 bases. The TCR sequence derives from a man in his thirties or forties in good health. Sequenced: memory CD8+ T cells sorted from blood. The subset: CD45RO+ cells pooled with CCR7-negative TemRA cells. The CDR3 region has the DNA TGTGCCAGCAGTCCATCATCAGGGCATCTGAACTACGAGCAGTACTTC. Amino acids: CASSPSSGHLNYEQYF.